The 32 T cell receptor beta chains below come from one sample, sequenced in a study of cytomegalovirus exposure and HLA in healthy donors. PCR was performed using 60 Vbeta and 13 Jbeta primers. The table came from immunoSEQ multiplex PCR; TCRdb's copy has only in-frame clones and leaves some out. This repertoire shows roughly 120,000 clones, 65% to 80% found once; its top ten account for over 10%. Sequencing was carried out using PBMCs. Receptors originate from a woman aged 55-70 years in good health and CMV-seropositive.

The chain combines TRBV25-1 with TRBJ2-3; D uncertain. Germline CDR1 and CDR2: MGHDK and SYGVNS. V dropped 6 bases and J dropped 5 bases, with 6 bases sitting between them. The CDR3 extends over 11 amino acids. Here the CDR3 reads CASSPLDTQYF. The CDR3 coding sequence is TGTGCCAGCAGCCCCTTAGATACGCAGTATTTT. Variable domain in full (rest from reference TRBV25-1 and TRBJ2-3): EADIYQTPRYLVIGTGKKITLECSQTMGHDKMYWYQQDPGMELHLIHYSYGVNSTEKGDLSSESTVSRIRTEHFPLTLESARPSHTSQYLCASSPLDTQYFGPGTRLTVL.

The V gene is TRBV7-9, the J gene TRBJ2-1; 11 nucleotides line up with TRBD2. The CDR3 consists of 14 residues. V lost 6 bases to trimming and J lost 6 bases; unmatched junction nucleotides: 4. The V gene's germline CDR1 is SEHNR and CDR2 FQNEAQ (reference sequence). The CDR3: CASSTGLAVNEQFF. Written as DNA, the CDR3 is TGTGCCAGCAGTACGGGACTAGCGGTCAATGAGCAGTTCTTC.

The V gene is TRBV4-3, the J gene TRBJ1-2; TRBD1 aligns across 8 bases. Germline trimming cut 2 bases from V and 8 bases from J; bases unmatched to any gene: 10. Germline V gene sequence: CDR1 LGHNA, CDR2 YSLEER. The CDR3 has 15 residues. The CDR3 nucleotides are TGCGCCAGCAGCCAATACTCAGGGGGCGCCGAGGGCTACACCTTC. It is translated as CASSQYSGGAEGYTF.

The chain has TRBV5-1 and TRBJ1-2, with 7 bases aligning to TRBD1. CDR3 length equals 14 residues. The V gene's germline CDR1 is SGHRS and CDR2 YFSETQ. J lost 2 bases, V lost 4 bases, and 5 bases had no gene match. This CDR3 is CASSPDRANYGYTF. CDR3 coding DNA: TGCGCCAGCAGCCCTGACAGGGCCAACTATGGCTACACCTTC.

V usage is TRBV7-3 and J usage is TRBJ2-7; D is possibly TRBD1 (6 bases). Trimming removed 5 bases at V and 2 bases at J, with 13 bases between. The germline CDR1 and CDR2 sequences are SGHTA and FQGTGA. The CDR3 consists of 14 residues. The CDR3 DNA reads as TGTGCCAGCAGCCCCCCGGGACAAACCTACGAGCAGTACTTC. Encoded protein: CASSPPGQTYEQYF.

V and J are TRBV6-6 and TRBJ1-2; no reliable D call. The CDR3 totals 16 residues. Germline V CDR1 and CDR2: MNHNY, SVGAGI (reference sequence). Trimming took off 2 bases at V and 1 base at J, with 14 bases between the two ends. This CDR3 reads CASSYPERTDNYGYTF. The DNA for the CDR3 is TGTGCCAGCAGTTACCCGGAAAGGACTGATAACTATGGCTACACCTTC.

The V call is TRBV21-1, the J call TRBJ2-3; the table names TRBD1, a call not compared with the DNA. TRBV21-1 is listed as a pseudogene. The CDR3 sequence is 16 residues long. CDR3: CASSYRDTSSVDTQYF. The CDR3 region has the DNA TGTGCCAGCAGCTACCGGGACACCTCGTCGGTGGATACGCAGTATTTT.

The chain uses TRBV6-5 and TRBJ2-6; TRBD1 agrees at 7 bases. The CDR3 extends over 16 amino acids. Germline CDR1 reads MNHEY; CDR2 reads SVGAGI. Trimming took 3 bases from V and 5 from J; bases not matched to a gene: 7. CDR3 sequence (DNA): TGTGCCAGCAGTTATCGGCGACAGGGCTGGGCCAACGTCCTGACTTTC. This codes for CASSYRRQGWANVLTF.

This clone was detected a few times. The chain uses TRBV30 and TRBJ1-3; D is ambiguous. The CDR3 consists of 13 residues. Between the trimmed V and J ends, which lost 5 bases and 0 bases, there was a span of 8 bases. The germline V gene has CDR1 GTSNPN and CDR2 SVGIG (reference sequence). This CDR3 is CAWELGSGNTIYF. The CDR3 nucleotides are TGTGCCTGGGAACTCGGCTCTGGAAACACCATATATTTT.

The chain couples TRBV2 to TRBJ1-5; D might be TRBD1 (6 bases). Per germline, CDR1 SNHLY and CDR2 FYNNEI. The CDR3 runs to 14 residues. With 7 bases removed from V and 2 bases from J, the gap between germline ends came to 12 bases. The chain's CDR3 is CASTLDRGNQPQHF. CDR3 coding DNA: TGTGCCAGCACCCTGGACAGAGGCAATCAGCCCCAGCATTTT.

This sequence joins TRBV7-3 and TRBJ2-7; 9 bases are a match to TRBD1. J gave up 5 bases and V 4 bases, and 9 bases lay outside the gene matches. Germline CDR1 SGHTA, CDR2 FQGTGA. The CDR3 is 15 amino acids. The CDR3 DNA reads TGTGCCAGCAGCTCCGGTGACAGGGGGGTGGACGAGCAGTACTTC. Amino acids: CASSSGDRGVDEQYF.

For the CDR3, the DNA is TGTGCCAGCAGCTCCCCCCGGAGTGGCGGAGGGGACCGGGAGCTGTTTTTT. It specifies CASSSPRSGGGDRELFF. The chain links TRBV11-1 to TRBJ2-2; maybe TRBD2 (6 bases). Looked up from germline, CDR1 is SGHAT and CDR2 is FQDESV (reference sequence). The CDR3 is made up of 17 amino acids. The ends were cut back, 4 bases at V and 9 bases at J, with 24 bases in the middle.

The chain is built from TRBV4-3 and TRBJ2-3, with 8 bases that match TRBD2. With 1 base clipped from V and 5 bases from J, the junction kept 8 bases outside the gene matches. In germline, CDR1 is LGHNA, CDR2 YSLEER. The CDR3 contains 16 residues. The DNA for the CDR3 is TGCGCCAGCAGCCAAGGGTTGAGCGGGAGAGGAGATACGCAGTATTTT. It yields the protein CASSQGLSGRGDTQYF.

The chain uses TRBV19 and TRBJ2-2, with 7 bases lining up with TRBD2. J was trimmed by 4 bases and V by 5 bases; bases with no gene match: 10. Germline V CDR1 and CDR2: LNHDA, SQIVND (reference sequence). The CDR3 loop spans 16 amino acids. As DNA, the CDR3 is TGTGCCAGTAGTTTGTTTCCTAGCGGTAGCACCGGGGAGCTGTTTTTT. The encoded protein is CASSLFPSGSTGELFF.

The table lists this clone with a few counts. The J gene is TRBJ2-1, the V gene TRBV5-1, with TRBD1 as a possible D gene (5 bases). Germline V CDR1 and CDR2: SGHRS, YFSETQ. The CDR3 runs 16 residues. V was pared by 2 bases and J by 5 bases, with 17 bases between. The CDR3 DNA follows: TGCGCCAGCAGCTTCTCCAGGGCGAACGAAAACAATGAGCAGTTCTTC. Amino acids: CASSFSRANENNEQFF.

The CDR3 spells CASSRVGGLADTQYF. In nucleotides, the CDR3 is TGCGCCAGCAGCCGAGTGGGGGGGCTGGCAGATACGCAGTATTTT. V is TRBV4-3 and J is TRBJ2-3; D might be TRBD2 (7 bases). The CDR3 is made up of 15 amino acids. The ends were cut back, 4 bases at V and 4 bases at J, with 15 bases in the middle. The germline V gene encodes CDR1 LGHNA and CDR2 YSLEER.

CDR3 amino acids: CASTLLDRVGGELFF. The CDR3 nucleotides read TGTGCCAGCACTTTGCTCGACAGGGTGGGCGGGGAGCTGTTTTTT. The rearrangement uses TRBV6-1 and TRBJ2-2; 7 nucleotides match TRBD1. Germline V gene data show CDR1 as MNHNS and CDR2 as SASEGT. This CDR3 spans 15 amino acids. The V and J ends lost 7 bases and 7 bases, in that order; junction bases with no gene match: 12.

This clone occurred once. This chain uses TRBV7-8 with TRBJ2-7; 7 bases align to TRBD1. J gave up 1 base and V 4 bases, and 10 bases lay outside the gene matches. This CDR3 has 16 amino acids. CDR1 is SGHVS and CDR2 is FQNEAQ in the germline V gene. As DNA, the CDR3 is TGTGCCAGCAGCTGGACCGCCGGGACAGAGTCCTACGAGCAGTACTTC. The encoded protein is CASSWTAGTESYEQYF.

The chain has TRBV4-2 and TRBJ1-1, with D hard to call. The V gene's germline CDR1 is LGHNA and CDR2 YNFKEQ. V lost 0 bases, J lost 5 bases, and 13 bases lay in between. The CDR3 has 15 amino acids. CDR3 nucleotides: TGTGCCAGCAGCCAAGAGGGCATGATTAAAACTGAAGCTTTCTTT. Translated, it gives CASSQEGMIKTEAFF.

Comments on this clone: Other DNA sequences in this sample translate to the same CDR3. This chain joins TRBV2 and TRBJ2-6; 7 bases are shared with TRBD1. Germline values: CDR1 SNHLY, CDR2 FYNNEI. V shed 6 bases and J 4 bases; nucleotides not matched to a gene: 6. The CDR3 sequence is 15 residues long. The CDR3 spells CASSAGTAGANVLTF. CDR3 bases: TGTGCCAGCAGCGCCGGGACAGCCGGGGCCAACGTCCTGACTTTC.

CDR3 nucleotides: TGTGCCAGCAGCCCCGGGACTAGGCGGACCGGGGAGCTGTTTTTT. Encoded protein: CASSPGTRRTGELFF. This chain uses TRBV4-2 with TRBJ2-2, with 8 positions matching TRBD2. The germline gives CDR1 LGHNA, CDR2 YNFKEQ. Losses at the gene ends were 4 bases for V and 5 bases for J; bases not matched to a gene: 6. This CDR3 is 15 amino acids long.

The rearrangement joins TRBV5-4 to TRBJ1-2; unclear D gene. This CDR3 region has 14 residues. V lost 4 bases, J lost 2 bases, and 12 bases lay in between. The germline gives CDR1 SGHNT, CDR2 YYREEE (reference sequence). The DNA of the CDR3 is TGTGCCAGCAGCACCTCGACGGGGAACTATGGCTACACCTTC. Encoded protein: CASSTSTGNYGYTF.

Concerning this clone itself: It is unclear where the CDR3 begins or ends on the DNA, so no DNA is shown, and the CDR3 is as TCRdb lists it. This sample also contains other DNA sequences that code for the same CDR3. V gene TRBV27 combines with J gene TRBJ1-4; the table's TRBD1 call for D was not verified on the DNA. 14 amino acids form the CDR3, both terminal residues included. Germline values: CDR1 MNHEY, CDR2 SMNVEV (reference sequence). CDR3 region: CASNRTERMKNCFF.

The chain carries TRBV11-3 and TRBJ2-3; TRBD1 might be the D (5 bases). V lost 3 bases, J lost 4 bases, and 11 bases lay in between. Per germline, CDR1 SGHNT and CDR2 YENEEA. The length of the CDR3 is 14 residues. The CDR3 DNA follows: TGTGCCAGCAGCTTGAGTGACAGTCCAGATACGCAGTATTTT. Residues: CASSLSDSPDTQYF.

The chain uses TRBV7-9 and TRBJ1-1; 9 bases fit TRBD1. This CDR3 region has 14 residues. The V gene's germline CDR1 is SEHNR and CDR2 FQNEAQ (reference sequence). J gave up 1 base and V 5 bases, and 2 bases lay outside the gene matches. CDR3 DNA sequence: TGTGCCAGCAGCAGACAGGGGGAGAACACTGAAGCTTTCTTT. Encoded protein: CASSRQGENTEAFF. The whole variable domain, filled in from reference TRBV7-9 and TRBJ1-1, reads DTGVSQNPRHKITKRGQNVTFRCDPISEHNRLYWYRQTLGQGPEFLTYFQNEAQLEKSRLLSDRFSAERPKGSFSTLEIQRTEQGDSAMYLCASSRQGENTEAFFGQGTRLTVV.

This clone was seen more than once but under ten times. J is TRBJ1-3 and V is TRBV14; D remains unclear. V was clipped by 2 bases and J by 4 bases, with 9 bases between them. Germline values: CDR1 SGHDN, CDR2 FVKESK. This CDR3 has 14 amino acids. CDR3 protein: CASSQSSVGNTIYF. The CDR3 DNA follows: TGTGCCAGCAGCCAAAGTTCAGTGGGAAACACCATATATTTT.

CDR3 DNA: TGTGCCAGCAGTTCTGACCAGGGGCACGAGCAGTACTTC. Translating it yields CASSSDQGHEQYF. This chain joins TRBV28 and TRBJ2-7, with D maybe TRBD1 (6 bases). Trimming took 4 bases from V and 5 from J, leaving 12 bases between them. This CDR3 is 13 amino acids long. In germline, CDR1 is MDHEN, CDR2 SYDVKM.

This clone was detected only a few times. The chain employs TRBV6-4 and TRBJ2-2; D call uncertain. The CDR3 spans 15 residues. CDR1 and CDR2 (germline): MRHNA, SNTAGT. The V end was cut by 3 bases, the J end by 2 bases, with 10 bases between. CDR3: CASSERVSNTGELFF. CDR3 in DNA: TGTGCCAGCAGTGAGAGAGTCTCTAACACCGGGGAGCTGTTTTTT.

This clone was seen just once. V gene TRBV7-6 combines with J gene TRBJ2-3; D gene unclear. The CDR3 runs 13 residues. The germline V and J ends were trimmed by 5 bases and 5 bases, with 11 bases remaining between them. The V gene's germline CDR1 is SGHVS and CDR2 FNYEAQ. This chain's CDR3 is CASSPTQLDTQYF. For the CDR3, the DNA is TGTGCCAGCAGCCCAACCCAACTAGATACGCAGTATTTT.

This clone showed up just a few times. The chain uses TRBV28 and TRBJ1-2; TRBD1 agrees at 8 bases. The CDR3 is 15 amino acids. Germline V lookup: CDR1 MDHEN, CDR2 SYDVKM. V shed 4 bases, J shed 3 bases, and the junction held 7 bases outside the gene matches. CDR3 sequence (DNA): TGTGCCAGCAGTTCGGACAGGGCGGGGGACTATGGCTACACCTTC. Translation: CASSSDRAGDYGYTF.

This clone was detected only a few times. The rearrangement uses TRBV4-3 and TRBJ2-7, with D possibly being TRBD1 (5 bases). V lost 0 bases and J lost 1, with 10 bases in between. The CDR3 contains 15 residues. Germline-derived CDR1 and CDR2 are LGHNA and YSLEER. The chain's CDR3 is CASSQDETESYEQYF. The DNA of the CDR3 is TGCGCCAGCAGCCAAGACGAGACAGAATCCTACGAGCAGTACTTC.

V is TRBV6-5 and J is TRBJ2-5, with D possibly being TRBD1 (8 bases). CDR1 is MNHEY and CDR2 is SVGAGI in the germline V gene. Trimming took off 6 bases at V and 5 bases at J, with 13 bases between the two ends. The CDR3 is 13 residues long. The CDR3 loop reads CASSHRGGETQYF. CDR3 nucleotide sequence: TGTGCCAGCAGCCACAGGGGGGGTGAGACCCAGTACTTC.